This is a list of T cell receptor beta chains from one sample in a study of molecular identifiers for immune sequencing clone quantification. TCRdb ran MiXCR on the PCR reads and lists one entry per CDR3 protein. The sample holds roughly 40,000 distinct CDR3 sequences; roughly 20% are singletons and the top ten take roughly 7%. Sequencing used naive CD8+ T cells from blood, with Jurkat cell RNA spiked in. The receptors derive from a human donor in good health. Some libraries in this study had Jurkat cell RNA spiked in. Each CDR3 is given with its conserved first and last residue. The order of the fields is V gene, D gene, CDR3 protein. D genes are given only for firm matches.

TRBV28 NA CASSVRGRGLRQETQYF
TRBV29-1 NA CSGPPRRASYNEQFF
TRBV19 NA CASGGGQTNGELFF
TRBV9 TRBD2 CASSVTGLAGELFF
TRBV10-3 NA CAISERSTDTQYF
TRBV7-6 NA CASSLTGKVGNQPQHF
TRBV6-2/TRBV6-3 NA CASSTGPYFTDTQYF
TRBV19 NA CASSIAEPGEQYF
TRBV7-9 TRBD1 CASNGDRGPHKQFF
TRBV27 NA CASKLGGASYEQYF
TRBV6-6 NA CASSNGQFGGDSPLHF
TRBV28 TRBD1 CASSNRGDSTDTQYF
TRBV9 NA CASSVEPGDTEAFF
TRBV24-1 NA CATSARGILDTQYF
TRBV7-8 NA CASSLVGGNQPQHF
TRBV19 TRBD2 CASSIALADYEQYF
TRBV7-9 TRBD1 CASSFYEPRDRGRNTEAFF
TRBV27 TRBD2 CASGEGSNTGELFF
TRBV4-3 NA CASSQDWAEQFF
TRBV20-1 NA CSANGLDNEQFF
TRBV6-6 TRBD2 CASSWPDGTSGEWGTDTQYF
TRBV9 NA CASSVGSSTEAFF
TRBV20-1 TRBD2 CSARDWELGRGTSGRGEQFF
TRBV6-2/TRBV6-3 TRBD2 CASSYGLGWDNEQFF
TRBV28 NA CASSFRGAYNEQFF
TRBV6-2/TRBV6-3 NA CASTDLSSGPQHF
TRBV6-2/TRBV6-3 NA CASSTLVYNEQFF
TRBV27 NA CASSLSPEYEQYF
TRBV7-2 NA CASSLTRVVAGEQFF
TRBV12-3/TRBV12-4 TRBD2 CASRSGTSGNIEQFF
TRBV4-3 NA CASSQDWRDYEQYF
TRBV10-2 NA CASSESILEQYF
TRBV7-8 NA CASSSVHYEQYF
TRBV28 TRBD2 CASREVRASGTPTAGELFF
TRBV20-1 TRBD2 CSALLAGDYEQYF
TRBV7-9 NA CASSLGYRDLQETQYF
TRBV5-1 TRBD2 CASTGGGEQYF
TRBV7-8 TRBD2 CASSYPTSGPSYEQYF
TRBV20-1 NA CSVPSGGELFF
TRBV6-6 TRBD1 CASSTRGPETYRPYEQYF
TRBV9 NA CASSAGTSEETQYF
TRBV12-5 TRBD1 CASATGTGPPYEQYF
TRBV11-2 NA CASSLLGGAYEQYF
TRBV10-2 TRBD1 CASTPGQGNSPLHF
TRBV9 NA CASSVYGRDNQETQYF
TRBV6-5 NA CASSYTGTGAEAFF
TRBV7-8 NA CASSLVIYEQYF
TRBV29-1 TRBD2 CSVVSSGNYNEQFF
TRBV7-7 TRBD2 CASSLVDLREGPQETQYF
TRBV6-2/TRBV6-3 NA CASSYAGRTYEQYF
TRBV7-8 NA CASSDIDSSYEQYF
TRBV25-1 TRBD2 CASRGRNGRVPDTQYF
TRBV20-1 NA CSASRNWLHNEQFF
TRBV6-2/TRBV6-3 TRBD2 CASSYVAGAGETQYF
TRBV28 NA CASSFVGDAYEQYF
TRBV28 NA CASSNFNTEAFF
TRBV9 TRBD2 CASSAPAGELNNEQFF
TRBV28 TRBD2 CASSPHSREYKPYEQYF